This is a list of T cell receptor beta chains from one sample in a study of OX40 agonist ivuxolimab in advanced cancers. The repertoire was sequenced with immunoSEQ multiplex PCR; TCRdb's copy has only in-frame clones and lacks some. This table has 55,000 to 65,000 clones, 84% appearing once. The source material was CD4+ or CD8+ T cells sorted from blood, sampled in a trial of the OX40 agonist ivuxolimab. All receptors come from an adult with an advanced solid tumor such as melanoma, head and neck, liver or kidney cancer. The CDR3 runs from the conserved cysteine through the conserved F or W. The D gene is left open where the match is weak. Rows give clone size only sometimes, using once, few, many, or a class for an expanded clone.

size: .; D: .; J: TRBJ1-1; V: TRBV7-9; DNA: TGTGCCAGCAGCTTAAGAGGGACAATGAACACTGAAGCTTTCTTT; CDR3: CASSLRGTMNTEAFF
size: few; D: TRBD1; J: TRBJ1-5; V: TRBV10-3; DNA: TGTGCCATCAGCTCGGACAGGGGCGGCCAGCCCCAGCATTTT; CDR3: CAISSDRGGQPQHF
size: .; D: .; J: TRBJ1-2; V: TRBV10-2; DNA: TGCGCCAGCAGTGAATCGGGGGTTTCATGGGGCTACACCTTC; CDR3: CASSESGVSWGYTF
size: few; D: .; J: TRBJ2-7; V: TRBV7-2; DNA: TGTGCCAGCAGCTTAGGGGAGTACTCCTACGAGCAGTACTTC; CDR3: CASSLGEYSYEQYF
size: .; D: .; J: TRBJ1-2; V: TRBV5-4; DNA: TGTGCCAGCAGCTTACCCCGGGACCCGGGGGGTGGCTACACCTTC; CDR3: CASSLPRDPGGGYTF
size: few; D: .; J: TRBJ1-1; V: TRBV10-3; DNA: TGTGCCATCAGTGAGTCGACGCCTAATTCGGGCACTGAAGCTTTCTTT; CDR3: CAISESTPNSGTEAFF
size: once; D: .; J: TRBJ2-1; V: TRBV7-3; DNA: TGTGCCAGCAGCCTAACCGGGACAAGCGATGAGCAGTTCTTC; CDR3: CASSLTGTSDEQFF
size: .; D: TRBD2; J: TRBJ2-4; V: TRBV7-9; DNA: TGTGCCAGCAGCGGGGGGGTTCCGTTGGTTAACATTCAGTACTTC; CDR3: CASSGGVPLVNIQYF
size: .; D: .; J: TRBJ1-3; V: TRBV5-8; DNA: TGTGCCAGCAGCTTGTGGGCAGGTCGGATCGGGAACACCATATATTTT; CDR3: CASSLWAGRIGNTIYF
size: .; D: .; J: TRBJ1-2; V: TRBV29-1; DNA: TGCAGCGTTGGGGGAGCATCGGGTGGCTACACCTTC; CDR3: CSVGGASGGYTF
size: many; D: TRBD2; J: TRBJ2-5; V: TRBV5-1; DNA: TGCGCCAGCAGCTTGGCTAGCGGGCCCCAAGAGACCCAGTACTTC; CDR3: CASSLASGPQETQYF
size: few; D: .; J: TRBJ1-5; V: TRBV7-2; DNA: TGTGCCAGCAGCTCTTACAGCAATCAGCCCCAGCATTTT; CDR3: CASSSYSNQPQHF
size: .; D: .; J: TRBJ1-1; V: TRBV7-9; DNA: TGTGCCAGCAGCTTCGGGCTTGCGAACACTGAAGCTTTCTTT; CDR3: CASSFGLANTEAFF
size: once; D: TRBD2; J: TRBJ2-5; V: TRBV5-4; DNA: TGTGCCAGCAGCGCTTCTAGCGGGAATCGCGAGACCCAGTACTTC; CDR3: CASSASSGNRETQYF
size: .; D: .; J: TRBJ2-3; V: TRBV5-1; DNA: TGCGCCAGCAGCTTGGGCGGGGTGGATACGCAGTATTTT; CDR3: CASSLGGVDTQYF
size: .; D: .; J: TRBJ1-1; V: TRBV2; DNA: TGTGCCAGCAGTGATGGGGGTAGTACTGAAGCTTTCTTT; CDR3: CASSDGGSTEAFF
size: .; D: .; J: TRBJ1-1; V: TRBV30; DNA: TGTGCCTGGAAACCGAACGCCTGGACTGAAGCTTTCTTT; CDR3: CAWKPNAWTEAFF
size: .; D: .; J: TRBJ2-3; V: TRBV19; DNA: TGTGCCAGTCGGACGGCGGCCGAAACAGATACGCAGTATTTT; CDR3: CASRTAAETDTQYF
size: .; D: .; J: TRBJ1-1; V: TRBV5-1; DNA: TGCGCCAGCAGCTTGAGTGGCGGGAACACTGAAGCTTTCTTT; CDR3: CASSLSGGNTEAFF
size: .; D: .; J: TRBJ2-1; V: TRBV5-1; DNA: TGCGCCAGCACCTTTTTTAGCAACGAAAATGAGCAGTTCTTC; CDR3: CASTFFSNENEQFF
size: .; D: .; J: TRBJ2-1; V: TRBV7-2; DNA: TGTGCCAGCGCGGAAGGGCTCGCCTACAATGAGCAGTTCTTC; CDR3: CASAEGLAYNEQFF
size: .; D: .; J: TRBJ2-3; V: TRBV6-1; DNA: TGTGCCAGCAGTGAATCCATTTCGGATACGCAGTATTTT; CDR3: CASSESISDTQYF
size: few; D: .; J: TRBJ1-2; V: TRBV18; DNA: TGTGCCAGCTCACCTGGGCCACGCTCCTATGGCTACACCTTC; CDR3: CASSPGPRSYGYTF
size: .; D: TRBD1; J: TRBJ1-1; V: TRBV6-5; DNA: TGTGCCAGCAGTTTAGGACAGGGGCCCCGACGGACTGAAGCTTTCTTT; CDR3: CASSLGQGPRRTEAFF
size: .; D: TRBD1; J: TRBJ2-2; V: TRBV9; DNA: TGTGCCAGCAGCCCTGGACAGGGGAACACCGGGGAGCTGTTTTTT; CDR3: CASSPGQGNTGELFF
size: .; D: TRBD1; J: TRBJ1-5; V: TRBV18; DNA: TGTGCCAGCTCACCACTGGGACAGGGAAGCAATCAGCCCCAGCATTTT; CDR3: CASSPLGQGSNQPQHF
size: .; D: .; J: TRBJ2-7; V: TRBV5-1; DNA: TGCGCCAGCACATCTTCTGGGGGCGAACTTGACGAGCAGTACTTC; CDR3: CASTSSGGELDEQYF
size: few; D: .; J: TRBJ2-1; V: TRBV28; DNA: TGTGCCAGCACAGGGATGAATGAGCAGTTCTTC; CDR3: CASTGMNEQFF
size: .; D: TRBD2; J: TRBJ2-7; V: TRBV18; DNA: TGTGCCAGCTCACCAGAGGCTAGCGGGATCAACGAGCAGTACTTC; CDR3: CASSPEASGINEQYF
size: .; D: TRBD2; J: TRBJ2-1; V: TRBV15; DNA: TGTGCCACCAGCAGAGATCGTAGTAGCGGGGATGACAATGAGCAGTTCTTC; CDR3: CATSRDRSSGDDNEQFF
size: once; D: TRBD1; J: TRBJ2-7; V: TRBV20-1; DNA: TGCAGTGCTGGACAGGGGTACGAGCAGTACTTC; CDR3: CSAGQGYEQYF
size: .; D: TRBD2; J: TRBJ2-3; V: TRBV5-4; DNA: TGTGCCAGCAGCAGGGGACTAGCGACAGATACGCAGTATTTT; CDR3: CASSRGLATDTQYF
size: .; D: TRBD1; J: TRBJ1-1; V: TRBV30; DNA: TGTGCCTGGAGAGACAGGGGCGCTGAAGCTTTCTTT; CDR3: CAWRDRGAEAFF
size: .; D: TRBD2; J: TRBJ2-7; V: TRBV15; DNA: TGTGCCACCAGTTCCCTACTAGCGGGAGGGCCAGAGCAGTACTTC; CDR3: CATSSLLAGGPEQYF
size: .; D: TRBD1; J: TRBJ1-2; V: TRBV2; DNA: TGTGCCAGCAGCCCACGCGGGGGACAGGGCCTTAACTATGGCTACACCTTC; CDR3: CASSPRGGQGLNYGYTF
size: .; D: TRBD1; J: TRBJ2-3; V: TRBV28; DNA: TGTGCCAGCAGTTCGGGTAAGGGGGCGCTGGGCACAGATACGCAGTATTTT; CDR3: CASSSGKGALGTDTQYF
size: few; D: TRBD1; J: TRBJ2-1; V: TRBV5-1; DNA: TGCGCCAGCACCCTTGGGGGACAGGGTACGGATGAGCAGTTCTTC; CDR3: CASTLGGQGTDEQFF
size: .; D: .; J: TRBJ2-3; V: TRBV14; DNA: TGTGCCAGCAGCCAAGGGGGGTGGAGCACAGATACGCAGTATTTT; CDR3: CASSQGGWSTDTQYF
size: .; D: .; J: TRBJ2-1; V: TRBV9; DNA: TGTGCCAGCAGCGACCCGTCGTCCTCCTACAATGAGCAGTTCTTC; CDR3: CASSDPSSSYNEQFF
size: .; D: .; J: TRBJ2-3; V: TRBV15; DNA: TGTGCCACCAGCAGAGATGTCACAGATACGCAGTATTTT; CDR3: CATSRDVTDTQYF
size: .; D: .; J: TRBJ2-2; V: TRBV7-8; DNA: TGTGCCAGCAGCTTAGTGCCTGGGGAGCTGTTTTTT; CDR3: CASSLVPGELFF
size: .; D: TRBD1; J: TRBJ1-2; V: TRBV5-6; DNA: TGTGCCAGCAGCTTAGGGACAGGAAGTGGCTACACCTTC; CDR3: CASSLGTGSGYTF
size: few; D: TRBD1; J: TRBJ2-1; V: TRBV7-7; DNA: TGTGCCAGCAGCTCTGACAGGGAGTCCTACAATGAGCAGTTCTTC; CDR3: CASSSDRESYNEQFF
size: .; D: .; J: TRBJ1-1; V: TRBV5-1; DNA: TGCGCCAGCGCGGAGGACACTGAAGCTTTCTTT; CDR3: CASAEDTEAFF
size: .; D: .; J: TRBJ2-3; V: TRBV30; DNA: TGTGCCTGGAGTGTGGTGCAGCCGCAGTATTTT; CDR3: CAWSVVQPQYF
size: .; D: TRBD2; J: TRBJ2-1; V: TRBV5-1; DNA: TGCGCCAGCAGCCGGAAACTAGCGGGGGTAGATAATGAGCAGTTCTTC; CDR3: CASSRKLAGVDNEQFF
size: .; D: TRBD2; J: TRBJ2-7; V: TRBV4-1; DNA: TGCGCCAGCAGCTACGCTAGCGGAGACTACGAGCAGTACTTC; CDR3: CASSYASGDYEQYF
size: .; D: .; J: TRBJ2-6; V: TRBV5-4; DNA: TGTGCCAGCAGCTTGGGGGGATCCGGGGCCAACGTCCTGACTTTC; CDR3: CASSLGGSGANVLTF
size: few; D: TRBD2; J: TRBJ2-7; V: TRBV2; DNA: TGTGCCAGCAGTGAGCGGGAGGGCTACGAGCAGTACTTC; CDR3: CASSEREGYEQYF
size: once; D: .; J: TRBJ2-3; V: TRBV5-1; DNA: TGCGCCAGCAGCTCCATAGCCGGGGCGACAGATACGCAGTATTTT; CDR3: CASSSIAGATDTQYF
size: .; D: .; J: TRBJ2-2; V: TRBV6-6; DNA: TGTGCCAGCAGTTATAACTATATCGGTACCGGGGAGCTGTTTTTT; CDR3: CASSYNYIGTGELFF
size: .; D: .; J: TRBJ2-5; V: TRBV18; DNA: TGTGCCAGCTCACCACAGAGGGACACCGATTGGGACTTC; CDR3: CASSPQRDTDWDF
size: once; D: TRBD2; J: TRBJ2-2; V: TRBV6-1; DNA: TGTGCCAGCAGCGGGAGGACCGGGGAGCTGTTTTTT; CDR3: CASSGRTGELFF
size: once; D: .; J: TRBJ2-3; V: TRBV2; DNA: TGTGCCAGCAGCTACCTAAGTCAAGATACGCAGTATTTT; CDR3: CASSYLSQDTQYF
size: once; D: TRBD1; J: TRBJ1-2; V: TRBV28; DNA: TGTGCCAGCAGTTTAGGCGGGTCTGGGGGACAGAGCTATGGCTACACCTTC; CDR3: CASSLGGSGGQSYGYTF
size: .; D: TRBD1; J: TRBJ2-7; V: TRBV5-8; DNA: TGTGCCAGCAGCGTTTGGACAGGCCGCCAAATGGAGCAGTACTTC; CDR3: CASSVWTGRQMEQYF
size: .; D: .; J: TRBJ2-3; V: TRBV6-4; DNA: TGTGCCAGCAGGACGGGGGCCGGGGCAGATACGCAGTATTTT; CDR3: CASRTGAGADTQYF
size: .; D: .; J: TRBJ1-3; V: TRBV7-2; DNA: TGTGCCAGCAGCCGAGAAGGGTACACCATATATTTT; CDR3: CASSREGYTIYF